These 14 T cell receptor beta chains share one sample of origin, sequenced in a study of identical twins. Each CDR3 protein gets one entry after TCRdb re-called the 5' RACE reads with MiXCR. The sample carries about 520,000 distinct CDR3 sequences, 20% to 25% recorded once. These data were also filed under a second study, of T cells expressing NK-cell markers.

The sample taken for sequencing was CD4+ T cells sorted from blood. The receptors were sampled from a woman aged 18-29 years in good health.

This chain's CDR3 is CAISEGSYNSPLHF. CDR3 in DNA: TGTGCCATCAGTGAGGGCTCCTATAATTCACCCCTCCACTTT. The V gene is TRBV10-3, the J gene TRBJ1-6; D uncertain. Looked up from germline, CDR1 is ENHRY and CDR2 is SYGVKD. V lost 2 bases and J lost 0, with 2 bases in between. This CDR3 has 14 amino acids.

The chain recombines TRBV20-1 with TRBJ2-3, with 10 nucleotides matching TRBD2. Per germline, CDR1 DFQATT and CDR2 SNEGSKA (reference sequence). The CDR3 contains 15 residues. The V and J ends lost 1 base and 3 bases, in that order; junction bases with no gene match: 4. In DNA, the CDR3 is TGCAGTGCTAGAGTAGCGGGGGGTGCGACAGATACGCAGTATTTT. Translation: CSARVAGGATDTQYF.

The rearrangement links TRBV2 to TRBJ1-1; D is perhaps TRBD1 (5 bases). Trimming took 4 bases from V and 10 from J, leaving 22 bases between them. The CDR3 extends over 15 amino acids. CDR1 SNHLY and CDR2 FYNNEI come from the germline V gene. DNA of the CDR3: TGTGCCAGCAGTGCCCCCGGACAAGCGATTTTGAGAGCTTTCTTT. Translated: CASSAPGQAILRAFF.

The J gene is TRBJ2-5, the V gene TRBV20-1; TRBD2 matches at 12 bases. The trim removed 1 base at V and 5 bases at J, leaving 11 bases unmatched. The germline gives CDR1 DFQATT, CDR2 SNEGSKA (reference sequence). The length of the CDR3 is 17 residues. DNA for the CDR3: TGCAGTGCTAGAGCCCCTACCCGACTAGCGGGAGATGAGACCCAGTACTTC. As protein: CSARAPTRLAGDETQYF.

The chain couples TRBV11-1 to TRBJ2-3; 10 bases fit TRBD2. Germline-derived CDR1 and CDR2 are SGHAT and FQDESV (reference sequence). V shed 5 bases and J 2 bases; nucleotides not matched to a gene: 16. The CDR3 spans 19 residues. Here the CDR3 reads CASSLLYHTSGVLTDTQYF. The CDR3 DNA reads as TGTGCCAGCAGCCTCCTCTACCATACTAGCGGGGTACTCACAGATACGCAGTATTTT.

This clonotype was seen a few times. The J gene is TRBJ2-1, the V gene TRBV2; maybe TRBD2 (6 bases). Germline values: CDR1 SNHLY, CDR2 FYNNEI. V gave up 6 bases and J gave up 15 bases, with 18 bases separating them. This CDR3 spans 12 amino acids. The CDR3 protein is CASRETSVHPFF. DNA of the CDR3: TGTGCCAGCAGGGAGACTAGTGTTCACCCGTTCTTC.

The chain recombines TRBV3-1 with TRBJ1-6; D is undetermined. Trimming removed 0 bases from V and 10 bases from J, with 7 bases in between. This CDR3 spans 13 amino acids. CDR1 LGHDT and CDR2 YNNKEL come from the germline V gene (reference sequence). The CDR3 region has the DNA TGTGCCAGCAGCCAAGATTTTCCCTCACCCCTCCACTTT. The encoded protein is CASSQDFPSPLHF.

This clonotype has just a few counts. This chain links TRBV7-9 with TRBJ1-4; D may be TRBD1 (6 bases). V was pared by 5 bases and J by 8 bases, with 15 bases between. The CDR3 covers 14 residues. Germline V lookup: CDR1 SEHNR, CDR2 FQNEAQ (reference sequence). The CDR3 DNA is TGTGCCAGCAGCACCGGGACGCAGGGGGAAAAACTGTTTTTT. Protein product: CASSTGTQGEKLFF. Looking up the rest from reference TRBV7-9 and TRBJ1-4 gives the full variable domain: DTGVSQNPRHKITKRGQNVTFRCDPISEHNRLYWYRQTLGQGPEFLTYFQNEAQLEKSRLLSDRFSAERPKGSFSTLEIQRTEQGDSAMYLCASSTGTQGEKLFFGSGTQLSVL.

The chain couples TRBV9 to TRBJ1-1; D gene uncertain. Trimming took 7 bases from V and 0 from J, leaving 13 bases between them. The CDR3 runs 14 residues. Germline assignment: CDR1 SGDLS and CDR2 YYNGEE. DNA of the CDR3: TGTGCCAGCGGATACAGCAAAATGAACACTGAAGCTTTCTTT. Translated: CASGYSKMNTEAFF.

With respect to this clonotype: At one boundary the junction diverges from the germline segment, which might be a read error. The chain combines TRBV7-7 with TRBJ2-5; TRBD1 aligns across 10 bases. The V gene's germline CDR1 is SSHAT and CDR2 FNYEAQ (reference sequence). The CDR3 has 16 amino acids. DNA of the CDR3: TGTGCTAGCAGCTTACGGACAGGGGGTACTACTGAGACCCAGTACTTC. Translation gives CASSLRTGGTTETQYF. The complete variable domain, with remaining parts taken from reference TRBV7-7 and TRBJ2-5, reads GAGVSQSPRYKVTKRGQDVTLRCDPISSHATLYWYQQALGQGPEFLTYFNYEAQPDKSGLPSDRFSAERPEGSISTLTIQRTEQRDSAMYRCASSLRTGGTTETQYFGPGTRLLVL.

The V gene is TRBV10-3, the J gene TRBJ2-7; D may correspond to TRBD1 or TRBD2 (5 bases each). Germline lookup yields CDR1 ENHRY and CDR2 SYGVKD. There are 20 residues in the CDR3. The V and J ends lost 0 bases and 0 bases respectively, with 24 bases between them. For the CDR3, the DNA is TGTGCCATCAGTGAGTCCGGGGCCCGAGGTACGGGCCATAGCTCCTACGAGCAGTACTTC. It encodes CAISESGARGTGHSSYEQYF.

The chain is built from TRBV20-1 and TRBJ2-1; 11 nucleotides align to TRBD2. The CDR3 contains 15 residues. The trim removed 0 bases at V and 8 bases at J, leaving 6 bases unmatched. In germline, CDR1 is DFQATT, CDR2 SNEGSKA (reference sequence). CDR3 DNA: TGCAGTGCTAGAGATTATACTAGCGGGAGATATGAGCAGTTCTTC. Translating gives CSARDYTSGRYEQFF.

This chain links TRBV2 with TRBJ2-1; D may correspond to TRBD1 or TRBD2 (5 bases each). The CDR3 consists of 13 residues. V was clipped by 6 bases and J by 14 bases, with 20 bases between them. Germline-derived CDR1 and CDR2 are SNHLY and FYNNEI. CDR3 protein: CASSPGTDPVEFF. CDR3 in DNA: TGTGCCAGCAGCCCCGGGACGGATCCTGTGGAGTTCTTC.

The chain couples TRBV5-1 to TRBJ2-7; 8 nucleotides align to TRBD1. Trimming at V came to 3 bases and at J to 1 base, leaving 0 bases not matched to a gene. This CDR3 spans 13 amino acids. Germline CDR1 is SGHRS and CDR2 is YFSETQ. The CDR3 DNA reads as TGCGCCAGCAGCTGGACAGGGTCCTACGAGCAGTACTTC. Encoded protein: CASSWTGSYEQYF.